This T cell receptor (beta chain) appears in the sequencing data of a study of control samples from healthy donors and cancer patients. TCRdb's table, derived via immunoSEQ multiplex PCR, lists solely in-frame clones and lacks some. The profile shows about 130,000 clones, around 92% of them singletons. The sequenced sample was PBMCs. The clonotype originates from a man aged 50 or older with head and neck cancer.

The CDR3 DNA follows: TGTGCCAGCAGCCAAGGCATGGCTACTGAAGCTTTCTTT. Amino acids: CASSQGMATEAFF. The chain uses TRBV3-1 (or the pseudogene TRBV3-2) and TRBJ1-1; D unresolved. There are 13 residues in the CDR3. V lost 1 base and J 5 bases, leaving 8 bases between the germline ends. Germline assignment: CDR1 LGHDT and CDR2 YNNKEL (reference sequence).